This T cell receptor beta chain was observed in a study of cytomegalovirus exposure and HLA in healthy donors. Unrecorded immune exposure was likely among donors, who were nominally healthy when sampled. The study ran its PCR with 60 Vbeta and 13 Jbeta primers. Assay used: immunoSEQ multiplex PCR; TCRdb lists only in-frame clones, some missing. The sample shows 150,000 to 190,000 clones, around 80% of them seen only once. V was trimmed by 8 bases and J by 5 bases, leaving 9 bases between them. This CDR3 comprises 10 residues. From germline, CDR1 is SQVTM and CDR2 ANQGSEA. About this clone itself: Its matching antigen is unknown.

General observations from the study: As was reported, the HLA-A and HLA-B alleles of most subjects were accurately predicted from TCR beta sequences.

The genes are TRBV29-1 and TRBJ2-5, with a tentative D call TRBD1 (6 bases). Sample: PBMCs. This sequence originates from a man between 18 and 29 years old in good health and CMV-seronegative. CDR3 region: CSHRDETQYF. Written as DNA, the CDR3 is TGCAGCCACAGGGATGAGACCCAGTACTTC.